A single sample is the source of the 25 T cell receptor beta chains below, sequenced in a study of OX40 agonist ivuxolimab in advanced cancers. TCRdb's copy holds only in-frame clones and misses some; the assay was immunoSEQ multiplex PCR. The data hold 65,000 or so clones, with roughly 90% observed a single time. The sequences come from CD4+ or CD8+ T cells sorted from blood, collected in a trial of the OX40 agonist ivuxolimab. The source is an adult with an advanced solid tumor such as melanoma, head and neck, liver or kidney cancer.

J is TRBJ2-2 and V is TRBV18; 8 nucleotides match TRBD1. Germline loops: CDR1 KGHSH, CDR2 LQKENI. CDR3 length equals 15 residues. V was pared by 5 bases and J by 3 bases, with 5 bases of the junction left unmatched. The CDR3 region is CASSSGTGHTGELFF. The CDR3 nucleotides are TGTGCCAGCTCATCCGGGACAGGACACACCGGGGAGCTGTTTTTT.

The chain joins TRBV28 to TRBJ1-2; D uncertain. The germline CDR1 and CDR2 sequences are MDHEN and SYDVKM. There are 13 residues in the CDR3. V was pared by 7 bases and J by 5 bases, with 14 bases between. In DNA form, the CDR3 reads TGTGCCAGCACCATACGGCAGAGTTATGGCTACACCTTC. Translating it yields CASTIRQSYGYTF.

The chain combines TRBV21-1 with TRBJ2-7; TRBD1 is the table's D call and was not checked against the DNA. TRBV21-1 is given as a pseudogene. This CDR3 is 14 amino acids long. The CDR3 DNA reads as TGTGCCAGCAGCAAAGGGGACAGAACCTACGAGCAGTACTTC. Its translation is CASSKGDRTYEQYF.

The J gene is TRBJ2-3, the V gene TRBV5-1, with TRBD1 as a possible D gene (5 bases). Germline V gene sequence: CDR1 SGHRS, CDR2 YFSETQ. V gave up 6 bases and J gave up 4 bases, with 15 bases separating them. The CDR3 sequence is 14 residues long. The CDR3 region has the DNA TGCGCCAGCACCCCCCAGGGTTGGTCAGATACGCAGTATTTT. Translating gives CASTPQGWSDTQYF.

A few counts support this clone. CDR3 sequence reads: CASSLDGGGDTEAFF. CDR3 in DNA: TGTGCCAGCAGCTTAGATGGGGGCGGGGACACTGAAGCTTTCTTT. V gene TRBV11-2 combines with J gene TRBJ1-1, with D perhaps TRBD1 (6 bases). CDR3 length equals 15 residues. The germline CDR1 and CDR2 sequences are SGHAT and FQNNGV. V lost 0 bases to trimming and J lost 3 bases, with 11 bases between them.

The chain is built from TRBV28 and TRBJ1-1; 7 bases are a match to TRBD1. V dropped 5 bases and J dropped 6; count of bases not matched to a gene: 21. This CDR3 is built from 18 residues. Germline CDR1 is MDHEN and CDR2 is SYDVKM. The CDR3 DNA reads as TGTGCCAGCAGTACCAATCCAGGGGGGCCTAGTCGTATCTCTGAAGCTTTCTTT. This translates into CASSTNPGGPSRISEAFF.

The chain recombines TRBV11-2 with TRBJ2-7, with D tentatively TRBD1 (6 bases). Looked up from germline, CDR1 is SGHAT and CDR2 is FQNNGV. Deletions cut 3 bases from V and 5 bases from J, with 11 bases between. This CDR3 contains 13 residues. CDR3 bases: TGTGCCAGCAGCTTCAACAGGGTTGACGAGCAGTACTTC. Translation gives CASSFNRVDEQYF.

This sequence joins TRBV4-2 and TRBJ1-2; a possible D gene is TRBD1 (5 bases). The germline gives CDR1 LGHNA, CDR2 YNFKEQ. The CDR3 has 15 amino acids. Trimming pared 1 base from V and 4 bases from J, leaving 13 bases between. CDR3 coding DNA: TGTGCCAGCAGCCAAGTGGCGGGGGATAGCTATGGCTACACCTTC. Its protein is CASSQVAGDSYGYTF.

This clone was observed a handful of times. The chain carries TRBV5-6 and TRBJ1-6; TRBD1 matches at 7 bases. In germline, CDR1 is SGHDT, CDR2 YYEEEE. V trimming: 2 bases; J trimming: 7 bases; junction bases outside the gene matches: 3. The CDR3 contains 14 residues. The CDR3 DNA follows: TGTGCCAGCAGCTTCGGCAGGGGGAATTCACCCCTCCACTTT. The encoded protein is CASSFGRGNSPLHF. Combining the CDR3 with reference TRBV5-6 and TRBJ1-6 gives the whole variable domain DAGVTQSPTHLIKTRGQQVTLRCSPKSGHDTVSWYQQALGQGPQFIFQYYEEEERQRGNFPDRFSGHQFPNYSSELNVNALLLGDSALYLCASSFGRGNSPLHFGNGTRLTVT.

V gene TRBV19 combines with J gene TRBJ1-3; D possibly corresponds to TRBD1 (5 bases). V shed 5 bases and J shed 0 bases, with 17 bases lying between them. Germline lookup yields CDR1 LNHDA and CDR2 SQIVND (reference sequence). The length of the CDR3 is 17 residues. The CDR3 DNA follows: TGTGCCAGTAGTCCCCAGGGCGGCCTTTCCTCTGGAAACACCATATATTTT. It specifies CASSPQGGLSSGNTIYF.

The V call is TRBV27, the J call TRBJ1-2; TRBD1 aligns across 7 bases. Per germline, CDR1 MNHEY and CDR2 SMNVEV (reference sequence). The CDR3 runs to 14 residues. V lost 5 bases and J lost 8; bases outside the gene matches: 11. The CDR3 coding sequence is TGTGCCAGCAGTCCCTCCCAGGGGGTGGGGGGCTACACCTTC. It encodes CASSPSQGVGGYTF.

The chain uses TRBV2 and TRBJ2-1, with D possibly being TRBD1 or TRBD2 (5 bases each). From germline, CDR1 is SNHLY and CDR2 FYNNEI. The V end lost 5 bases, the J end lost 10 bases, and 12 bases lay between the germline ends. The CDR3 runs 12 residues. The CDR3 bases are TGTGCCAGCAGTAGGGGAGAAGGAGAGCAGTTCTTC. Protein sequence: CASSRGEGEQFF.

The chain uses TRBV2 and TRBJ1-6; TRBD1 matches at 8 bases. Germline CDR1 SNHLY, CDR2 FYNNEI. Trimming cost V 6 bases and J 8 bases; bases outside gene matches: 3. This CDR3 comprises 13 residues. The CDR3 region has the DNA TGTGCCAGCAGAGGACAGGGTGATTCACCCCTCCACTTT. It yields the protein CASRGQGDSPLHF.

V is TRBV7-2 and J is TRBJ2-5, with D unresolved. V gave up 5 bases and J gave up 5 bases, with 18 bases separating them. Looked up from germline, CDR1 is SGHTA and CDR2 is FQGNSA. The CDR3 has 15 residues. CDR3 sequence: CASSLDHFVGETQYF. The CDR3 DNA reads as TGTGCCAGCAGCCTGGACCATTTCGTAGGGGAGACCCAGTACTTC.

V is TRBV5-1 and J is TRBJ1-6; D gene unclear. The CDR3 contains 14 residues. The V and J ends lost 1 base and 7 bases respectively, with 9 bases between them. Germline-derived CDR1 and CDR2 are SGHRS and YFSETQ. The CDR3 protein is CASSLPGNNSPLHF. CDR3 in DNA: TGCGCCAGCAGCTTGCCGGGGAACAATTCACCCCTCCACTTT.

This chain joins TRBV15 and TRBJ2-2; TRBD1 matches 11 bases. The V gene's germline CDR1 is LNHNV and CDR2 YYDKDF (reference sequence). The CDR3 loop spans 18 amino acids. Trimming removed 0 bases from V and 5 bases from J; junction bases left unmatched: 8. This chain's CDR3 is CATSRDRGDRGWTGELFF. CDR3 nucleotides: TGTGCCACCAGCAGAGATCGTGGGGACAGGGGGTGGACCGGGGAGCTGTTTTTT. The variable domain in full, completed from reference TRBV15 and TRBJ2-2, reads DAMVIQNPRYQVTQFGKPVTLSCSQTLNHNVMYWYQQKSSQAPKLLFHYYDKDFNNEADTPDNFQSRRPNTSFCFLDIRSPGLGDTAMYLCATSRDRGDRGWTGELFFGEGSRLTVL.

The chain couples TRBV11-2 to TRBJ1-1, with TRBD1 matching 10 bases. J was trimmed by 1 base and V by 5 bases; bases with no gene match: 7. Per the germline V gene, CDR1 is SGHAT and CDR2 is FQNNGV. This CDR3 region has 16 residues. CDR3 nucleotide sequence: TGTGCCAGCAGCGTCGGACAGGGGGTCGGGAACACTGAAGCTTTCTTT. Encoded protein: CASSVGQGVGNTEAFF.

The chain carries TRBV11-2 and TRBJ1-3, with 7 bases aligning to TRBD1. Germline lookup yields CDR1 SGHAT and CDR2 FQNNGV. J was trimmed by 4 bases and V by 5 bases; bases with no gene match: 8. This CDR3 contains 15 residues. The CDR3 region has the DNA TGTGCCAGCAGCCCCAGACAGGGTAGGGGAAACACCATATATTTT. It yields the protein CASSPRQGRGNTIYF.

Here the CDR3 DNA reads TGTGCCTGGAGTAGTGTGGGACCCACCTACCCATCGAGTCAGCCCCAGCATTTT. This translates into CAWSSVGPTYPSSQPQHF. This sequence joins TRBV30 and TRBJ1-5; the D gene is possibly TRBD1 (5 bases). The V gene's germline CDR1 is GTSNPN and CDR2 SVGIG (reference sequence). The CDR3 loop spans 18 amino acids. V was trimmed by 2 bases and J by 6 bases, leaving 26 bases between them.

This sequence joins TRBV7-3 and TRBJ2-1; 8 nucleotides match TRBD2. Unmatched junction bases numbered 10, after V lost 5 bases and J lost 4 bases. Per the germline V gene, CDR1 is SGHTA and CDR2 is FQGTGA. The CDR3 runs to 16 residues. CDR3 loop: CASSPQGAGGYNEQFF. CDR3 DNA sequence: TGTGCCAGCAGCCCCCAAGGGGCGGGGGGATACAATGAGCAGTTCTTC.

This clone has only a few counts. The gene calls are TRBV30 and TRBJ2-3, with TRBD2 matching over 8 bases. V lost 4 bases, J lost 0 bases, and 3 bases stayed unmatched. Germline V CDR1 and CDR2: GTSNPN, SVGIG (reference sequence). The CDR3 sequence is 14 residues long. The CDR3 region is CAWKAGASTDTQYF. The CDR3 DNA follows: TGTGCCTGGAAAGCGGGAGCTAGCACAGATACGCAGTATTTT.

J is TRBJ1-1 and V is TRBV5-1; D gene uncertain. Germline lookup yields CDR1 SGHRS and CDR2 YFSETQ. The CDR3 sequence is 11 residues long. With 6 bases removed from V and 2 bases from J, the gap between germline ends came to 5 bases. CDR3 loop: CASNSNTEAFF. The CDR3 coding sequence is TGCGCCAGCAACAGCAACACTGAAGCTTTCTTT.

DNA for the CDR3: TGTGCCAGCAGTGTGAATGGCCCCGAGCAGTACTTC. Its translation is CASSVNGPEQYF. The chain carries TRBV6-1 and TRBJ2-7; no clear D. The germline V and J ends were trimmed by 4 bases and 6 bases, with 10 bases remaining between them. The CDR3 is 12 residues long. Germline loops: CDR1 MNHNS, CDR2 SASEGT.

The chain carries TRBV7-9 and TRBJ2-1; D is unresolved. The CDR3 loop spans 12 amino acids. Trimming removed 2 bases from V and 8 bases from J, with 7 bases in between. The germline gives CDR1 SEHNR, CDR2 FQNEAQ (reference sequence). The CDR3: CASSLLQDEQFF. The CDR3 DNA is TGTGCCAGCAGCTTATTGCAAGATGAGCAGTTCTTC.

The chain is built from TRBV9 and TRBJ2-1, with 8 bases fitting TRBD2. V was clipped by 2 bases and J by 2 bases; unmatched bases: 3. The length of the CDR3 is 15 residues. Germline V gene lookup returns CDR1 SGDLS and CDR2 YYNGEE. The CDR3 is CASSVSGRAYNEQFF. The DNA of the CDR3 is TGTGCCAGCAGCGTCAGCGGGAGAGCCTACAATGAGCAGTTCTTC.